These T cell receptor beta chains were read from a single sample in a study of blood T cell repertoires in COVID-19. The table came from immunoSEQ multiplex PCR; TCRdb's copy has only in-frame clones and leaves some out. The table lists some 150,000 clones, less than 90% of them singletons. The source material was peripheral blood. These receptors originate from a woman aged 55-69 years with COVID-19, enrolled during active disease. The conserved cysteine and the conserved F or W are not part of the CDR3 here.

TRBV6-5	TRBJ1-1	ASSYDGARGAF
TRBV27	TRBJ2-7	ASSPRGVIKGEQY
TRBV28	TRBJ1-1	ASSSHRALNTEAF
TRBV19	TRBJ1-2	ASSPLGGSYGYT
TRBV9	TRBJ2-3	ASSGPSGTDTQY
TRBV4-1	TRBJ1-2	ASSQDSEEDNYGYT
TRBV11-2	TRBJ2-6	ASSFQISGANVLT
TRBV19	TRBJ2-3	ASNPDRTFTDTQY
TRBV12-3/TRBV12-4	TRBJ1-3	ASSHSSGNTIY
TRBV30	TRBJ2-7	AWSVGGDSYEQY
TRBV5-1	TRBJ1-3	ASSPPDRGRNTIY
TRBV6-5	TRBJ2-1	ASQREVTYNEQF
TRBV4-1	TRBJ1-1	ASSQGRGAAVQAF
TRBV14	TRBJ1-1	ASSQDRPGRRVTEAF
TRBV13	TRBJ2-5	ASSQAQGWETQY
TRBV7-9	TRBJ2-1	ASSLPAGGPLNEQF
TRBV20-1	TRBJ2-7	SASLASGSREQY
TRBV24-1	TRBJ2-7	ATSDRPRSYEQY
TRBV5-4	TRBJ1-4	ASSSIRDREEKLF
TRBV27	TRBJ1-1	ASTNWGLGANTEAF
TRBV3-1/TRBV3-2	TRBJ2-1	ASSQPGGPNEQF
TRBV19	TRBJ2-7	ASRSRGDRDHEQY
TRBV6-6	TRBJ1-5	ASSRDTFNQPQH
TRBV27	TRBJ2-7	ASSPIAGLYEQY
TRBV21-1	TRBJ1-4	ASSPRGTEVEKLF